This T cell receptor beta chain was identified in a study of technical replicates of blood from several donors. Generated by immunoSEQ multiplex PCR, the TCRdb table keeps only in-frame clones and is missing some. Of 60,000 to 90,000 clones listed, roughly 96% are singletons. This clonotype originated in a human donor in good health. The sample taken for sequencing was T cells isolated from PBMCs.

This chain's CDR3 is CATSRATGQISGELFF. CDR3 sequence (DNA): TGTGCCACCAGCAGAGCGACCGGACAGATTAGCGGGGAGCTGTTTTTT. The chain carries TRBV15 and TRBJ2-2; possible D gene TRBD1, 6 bases. Trimming removed 1 base at V and 7 bases at J, with 16 bases between. The CDR3 extends over 16 amino acids. CDR1 is LNHNV and CDR2 is YYDKDF in the germline V gene (reference sequence).